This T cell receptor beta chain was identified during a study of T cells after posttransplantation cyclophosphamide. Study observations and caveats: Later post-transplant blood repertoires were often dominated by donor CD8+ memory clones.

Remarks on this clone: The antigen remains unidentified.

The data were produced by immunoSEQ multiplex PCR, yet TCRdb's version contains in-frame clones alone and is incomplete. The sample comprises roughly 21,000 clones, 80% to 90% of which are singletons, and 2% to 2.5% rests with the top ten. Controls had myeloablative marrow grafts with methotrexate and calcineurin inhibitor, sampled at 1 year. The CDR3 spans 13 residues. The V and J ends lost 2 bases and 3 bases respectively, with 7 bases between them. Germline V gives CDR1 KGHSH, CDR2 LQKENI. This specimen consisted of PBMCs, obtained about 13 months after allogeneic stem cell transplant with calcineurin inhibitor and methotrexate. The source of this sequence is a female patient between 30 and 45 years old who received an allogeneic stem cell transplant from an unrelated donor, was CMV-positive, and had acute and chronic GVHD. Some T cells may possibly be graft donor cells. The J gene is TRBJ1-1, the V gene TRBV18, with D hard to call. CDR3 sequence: CASSPSEDTEAFF. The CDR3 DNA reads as TGTGCCAGCTCACCATCAGAGGACACTGAAGCTTTCTTT.